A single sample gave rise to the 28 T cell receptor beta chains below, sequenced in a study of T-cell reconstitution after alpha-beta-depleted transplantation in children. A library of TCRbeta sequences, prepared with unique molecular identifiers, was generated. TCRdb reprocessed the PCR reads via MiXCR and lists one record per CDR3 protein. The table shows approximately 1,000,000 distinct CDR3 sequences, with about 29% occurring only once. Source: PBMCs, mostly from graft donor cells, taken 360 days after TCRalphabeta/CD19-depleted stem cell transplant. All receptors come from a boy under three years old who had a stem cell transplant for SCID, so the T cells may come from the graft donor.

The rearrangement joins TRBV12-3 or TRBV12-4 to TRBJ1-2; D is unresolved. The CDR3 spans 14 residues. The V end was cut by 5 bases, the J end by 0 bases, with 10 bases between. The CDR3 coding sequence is TGTGCCAGCAGTAGAACGATAGCTAACTATGGCTACACCTTC. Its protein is CASSRTIANYGYTF.

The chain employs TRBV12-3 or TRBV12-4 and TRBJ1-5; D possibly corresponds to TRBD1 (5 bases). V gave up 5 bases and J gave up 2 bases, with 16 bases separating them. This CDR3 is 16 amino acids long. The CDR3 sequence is CASSLRGALGNQPQHF. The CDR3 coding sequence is TGTGCCAGCAGTCTGAGGGGAGCCCTCGGCAATCAGCCCCAGCATTTT.

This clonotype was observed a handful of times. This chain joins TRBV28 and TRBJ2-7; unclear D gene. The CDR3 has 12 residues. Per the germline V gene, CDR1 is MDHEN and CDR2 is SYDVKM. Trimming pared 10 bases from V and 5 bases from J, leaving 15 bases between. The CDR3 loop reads CATKLNGNEQYF. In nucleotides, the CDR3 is TGTGCCACCAAGTTAAATGGCAACGAGCAGTACTTC.

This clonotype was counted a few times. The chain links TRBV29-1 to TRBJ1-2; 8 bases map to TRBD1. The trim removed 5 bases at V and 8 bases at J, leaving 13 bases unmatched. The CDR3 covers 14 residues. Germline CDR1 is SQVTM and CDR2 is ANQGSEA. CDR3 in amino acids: CSVSSDRASFGYTF. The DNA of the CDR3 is TGCAGCGTTTCCTCGGACAGGGCTTCCTTCGGCTACACCTTC.

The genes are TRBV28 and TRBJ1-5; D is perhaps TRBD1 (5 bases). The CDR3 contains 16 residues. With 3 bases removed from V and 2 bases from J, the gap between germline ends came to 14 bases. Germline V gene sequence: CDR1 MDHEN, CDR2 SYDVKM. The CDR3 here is CASSFVPGRGNQPQHF. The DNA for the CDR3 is TGTGCCAGCAGTTTTGTCCCAGGGAGGGGCAATCAGCCCCAGCATTTT.

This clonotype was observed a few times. In DNA, the CDR3 is TGCGCCAGCAGCCAAGTGATCTGGGTAGAATCCTACAATGAGCAGTTCTTC. Protein product: CASSQVIWVESYNEQFF. The gene calls are TRBV4-1 and TRBJ2-1; D is ambiguous. V was shortened by 1 base and J by 1 base, with 14 bases between the two germline ends. This CDR3 region has 17 residues. CDR1 MGHRA and CDR2 YSYEKL come from the germline V gene.

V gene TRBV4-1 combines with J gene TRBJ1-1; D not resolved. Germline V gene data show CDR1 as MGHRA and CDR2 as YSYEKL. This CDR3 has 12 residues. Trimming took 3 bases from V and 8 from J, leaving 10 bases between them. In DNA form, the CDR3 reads TGCGCCAGCAGCCATTTAACTGGGGAAGCTTTCTTT. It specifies CASSHLTGEAFF.

This CDR3 is CASSQGTQGDTGELFF. The CDR3 coding sequence is TGCGCCAGCAGCCAAGGAACCCAGGGGGACACCGGGGAGCTGTTTTTT. The gene calls are TRBV4-3 and TRBJ2-2; 7 bases map to TRBD1. V shed 1 base, J shed 3 bases, and the junction held 5 bases outside the gene matches. The germline V gene encodes CDR1 LGHNA and CDR2 YSLEER. This CDR3 is built from 16 residues.

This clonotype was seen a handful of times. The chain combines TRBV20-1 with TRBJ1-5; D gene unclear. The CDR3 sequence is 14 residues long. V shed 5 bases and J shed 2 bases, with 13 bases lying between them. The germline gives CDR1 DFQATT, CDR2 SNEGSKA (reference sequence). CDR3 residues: CSAGGQAGNQPQHF. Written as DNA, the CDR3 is TGCAGTGCTGGAGGGCAGGCCGGCAATCAGCCCCAGCATTTT.

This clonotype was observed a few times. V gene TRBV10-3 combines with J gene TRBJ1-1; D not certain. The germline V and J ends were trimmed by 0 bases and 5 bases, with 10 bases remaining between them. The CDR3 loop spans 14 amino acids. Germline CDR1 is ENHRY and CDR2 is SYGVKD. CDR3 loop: CAISESLRVTEAFF. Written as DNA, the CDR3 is TGTGCCATCAGTGAGTCGTTAAGGGTTACTGAAGCTTTCTTT.

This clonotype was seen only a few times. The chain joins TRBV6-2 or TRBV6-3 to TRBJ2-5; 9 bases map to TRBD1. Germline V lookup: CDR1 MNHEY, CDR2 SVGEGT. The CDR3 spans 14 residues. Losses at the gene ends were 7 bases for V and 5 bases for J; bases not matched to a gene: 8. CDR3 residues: CASTPQGARETQYF. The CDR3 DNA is TGTGCCAGCACCCCACAGGGGGCACGGGAGACCCAGTACTTC.

The CDR3 sequence: CASSPLHFSGNTIYF. The CDR3 DNA reads as TGCGCCAGCAGCCCCCTACACTTCTCTGGAAACACCATATATTTT. This chain links TRBV4-1 with TRBJ1-3, with unresolved D. CDR1 is MGHRA and CDR2 is YSYEKL in the germline V gene. Deletions cut 4 bases from V and 0 bases from J, with 10 bases between. The length of the CDR3 is 15 residues.

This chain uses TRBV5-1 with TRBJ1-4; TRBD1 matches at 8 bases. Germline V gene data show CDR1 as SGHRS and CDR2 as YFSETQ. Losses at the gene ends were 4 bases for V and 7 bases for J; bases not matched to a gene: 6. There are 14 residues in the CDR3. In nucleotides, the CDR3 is TGCGCCAGCAGCATCGGACAGGGAGGTGAAAAACTGTTTTTT. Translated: CASSIGQGGEKLFF.

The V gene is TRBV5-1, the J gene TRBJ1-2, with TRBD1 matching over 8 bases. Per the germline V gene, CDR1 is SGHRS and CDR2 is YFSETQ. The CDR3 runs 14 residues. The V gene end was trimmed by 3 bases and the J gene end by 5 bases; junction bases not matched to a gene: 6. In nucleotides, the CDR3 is TGCGCCAGCAGCTCACAGGGGGGAATTTATGGCTACACCTTC. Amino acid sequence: CASSSQGGIYGYTF.

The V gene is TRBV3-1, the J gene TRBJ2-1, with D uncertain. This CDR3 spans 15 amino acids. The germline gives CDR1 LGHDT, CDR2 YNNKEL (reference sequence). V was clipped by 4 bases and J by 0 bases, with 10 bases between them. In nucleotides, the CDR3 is TGTGCCAGCAGCCCCAGGTCCAGCTCCTACAATGAGCAGTTCTTC. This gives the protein CASSPRSSSYNEQFF.

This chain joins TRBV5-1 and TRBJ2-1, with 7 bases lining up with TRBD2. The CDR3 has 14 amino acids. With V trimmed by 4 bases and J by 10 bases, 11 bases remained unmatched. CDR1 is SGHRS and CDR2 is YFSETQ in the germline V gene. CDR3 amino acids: CASSPIPPGGEQFF. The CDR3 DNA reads TGCGCCAGCAGCCCCATTCCCCCCGGGGGGGAGCAGTTCTTC.

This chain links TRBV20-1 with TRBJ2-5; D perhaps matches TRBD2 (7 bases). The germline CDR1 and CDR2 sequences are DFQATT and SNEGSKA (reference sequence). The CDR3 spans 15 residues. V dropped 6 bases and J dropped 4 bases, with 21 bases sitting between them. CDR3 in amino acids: CSADLRGGRVETQYF. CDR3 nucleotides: TGCAGTGCGGATCTCCGCGGGGGCCGTGTAGAGACCCAGTACTTC.

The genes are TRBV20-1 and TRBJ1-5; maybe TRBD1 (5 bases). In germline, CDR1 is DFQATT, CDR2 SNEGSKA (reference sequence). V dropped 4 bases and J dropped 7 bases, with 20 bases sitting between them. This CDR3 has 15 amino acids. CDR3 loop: CSATPGTAWVQPQHF. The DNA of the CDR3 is TGCAGTGCTACCCCTGGGACCGCGTGGGTGCAGCCCCAGCATTTT.

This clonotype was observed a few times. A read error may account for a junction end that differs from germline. CDR3 in amino acids: CASSCGNF. The CDR3 DNA follows: TGTGCCAGCAGTTGCGGGAACTTC. V gene TRBV12-3 or TRBV12-4 combines with J gene TRBJ2-7, with D maybe TRBD2 (6 bases). The CDR3 spans 8 residues.

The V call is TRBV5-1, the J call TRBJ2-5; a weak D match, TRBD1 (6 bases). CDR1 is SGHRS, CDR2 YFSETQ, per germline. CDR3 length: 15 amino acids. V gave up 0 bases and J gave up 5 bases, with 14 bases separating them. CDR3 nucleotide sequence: TGCGCCAGCAGCTTGGACAGGGTACAGATGGAGACCCAGTACTTC. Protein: CASSLDRVQMETQYF.

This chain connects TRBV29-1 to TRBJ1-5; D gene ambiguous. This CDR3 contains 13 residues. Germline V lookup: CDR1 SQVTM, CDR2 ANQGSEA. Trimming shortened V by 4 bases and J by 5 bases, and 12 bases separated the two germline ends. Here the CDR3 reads CSVGLSGYQPQHF. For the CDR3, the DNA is TGCAGCGTTGGACTGTCGGGGTATCAGCCCCAGCATTTT.

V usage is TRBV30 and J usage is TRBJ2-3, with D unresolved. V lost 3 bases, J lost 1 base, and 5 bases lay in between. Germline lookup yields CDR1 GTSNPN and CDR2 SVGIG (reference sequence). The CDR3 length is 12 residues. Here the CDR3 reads CAWRRGTDTQYF. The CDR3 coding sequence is TGTGCCTGGAGAAGGGGCACAGATACGCAGTATTTT. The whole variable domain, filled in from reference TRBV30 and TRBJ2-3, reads SQTIHQWPATLVQPVGSPLSLECTVEGTSNPNLYWYRQAAGRGLQLLFYSVGIGQISSEVPQNLSASRPQDRQFILSSKKLLLSDSGFYLCAWRRGTDTQYFGPGTRLTVL.

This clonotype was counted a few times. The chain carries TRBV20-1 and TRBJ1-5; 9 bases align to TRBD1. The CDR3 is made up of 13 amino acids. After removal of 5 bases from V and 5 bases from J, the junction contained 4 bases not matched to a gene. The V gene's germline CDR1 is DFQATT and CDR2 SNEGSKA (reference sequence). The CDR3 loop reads CSAGTGRDQPQHF. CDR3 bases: TGCAGTGCTGGGACAGGGAGGGATCAGCCCCAGCATTTT.

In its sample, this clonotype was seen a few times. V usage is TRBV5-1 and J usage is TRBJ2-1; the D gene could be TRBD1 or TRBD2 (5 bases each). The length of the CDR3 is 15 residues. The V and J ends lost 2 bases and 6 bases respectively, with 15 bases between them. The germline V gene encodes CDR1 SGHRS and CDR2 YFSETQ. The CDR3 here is CASSFTGRGSNEQFF. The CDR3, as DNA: TGCGCCAGCAGCTTTACGGGACGAGGAAGCAATGAGCAGTTCTTC.

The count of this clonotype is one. CDR3 loop: CAISEPAGTSYDTQYF. In nucleotides, the CDR3 is TGTGCCATCAGTGAGCCCGCCGGGACCTCGTACGATACGCAGTATTTT. V gene TRBV10-3 combines with J gene TRBJ2-3; the D call may be TRBD1 or TRBD2 (5 bases each). V lost 2 bases and J lost 6, with 18 bases in between. CDR3 length equals 16 residues. Germline CDR1 ENHRY, CDR2 SYGVKD.

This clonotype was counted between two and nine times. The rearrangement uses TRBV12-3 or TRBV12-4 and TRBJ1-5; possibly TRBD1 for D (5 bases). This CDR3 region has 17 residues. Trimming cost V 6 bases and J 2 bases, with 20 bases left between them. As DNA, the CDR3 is TGTGCCAGCAGCCTCTCTGCTGGAGGGGCCCGCAATCAGCCCCAGCATTTT. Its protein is CASSLSAGGARNQPQHF.

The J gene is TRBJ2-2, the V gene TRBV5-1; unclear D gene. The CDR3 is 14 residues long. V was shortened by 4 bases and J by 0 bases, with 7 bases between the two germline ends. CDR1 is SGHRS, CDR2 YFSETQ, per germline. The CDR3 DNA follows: TGCGCCAGCAGCACATCAACGAACACCGGGGAGCTGTTTTTT. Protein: CASSTSTNTGELFF.

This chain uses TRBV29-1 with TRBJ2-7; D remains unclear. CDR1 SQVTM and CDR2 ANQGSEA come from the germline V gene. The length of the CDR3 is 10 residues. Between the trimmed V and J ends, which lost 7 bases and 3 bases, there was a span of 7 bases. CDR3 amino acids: CSAVLYEQYF. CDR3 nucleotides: TGCAGCGCAGTGCTCTACGAGCAGTACTTC.